Below, 26 T cell receptor beta chains from the same sample are listed, as sequenced in a study of Tregs in tolerant kidney transplant recipients. This table comes from immunoSEQ multiplex PCR, and its TCRdb copy is limited to in-frame clones, with some not included. The repertoire holds some 100,000 clones, with about 90% as singletons. Material for sequencing was CD4+ T cells from blood. Receptors were obtained from a human donor in good health.

This chain links TRBV27 with TRBJ2-5; tentatively, D is TRBD2 (6 bases). The V gene lost 8 bases and the J gene lost 7 bases, with 17 bases spanning the gap. The CDR3 is 13 amino acids. Germline V lookup: CDR1 MNHEY, CDR2 SMNVEV (reference sequence). The CDR3 bases are TGTGCCAGCCCTAAGGAGGGGCCGCCGACCCAGTACTTC. Protein: CASPKEGPPTQYF.

The chain carries TRBV9 and TRBJ1-1, with 8 bases aligning to TRBD1. In germline, CDR1 is SGDLS, CDR2 YYNGEE. Trimming removed 6 bases from V and 1 base from J; junction bases left unmatched: 5. This CDR3 contains 14 residues. The CDR3 spells CASTRTGQNTEAFF. In DNA form, the CDR3 reads TGTGCCAGCACCCGGACAGGGCAGAACACTGAAGCTTTCTTT.

The chain joins TRBV6-5 to TRBJ2-7; 10 bases map to TRBD1. CDR1 is MNHEY, CDR2 SVGAGI, per germline. V lost 6 bases, J lost 3 bases, and 2 bases stayed unmatched. The CDR3 runs to 13 residues. The CDR3 loop is CASSRDRGYEQYF. As DNA, the CDR3 is TGTGCCAGCAGCCGGGACAGGGGCTACGAGCAGTACTTC.

About this clone itself: A read error may produce the germline difference seen at one junction end. The chain combines TRBV6-6 with TRBJ2-3; 7 bases align to TRBD2. Germline V lookup: CDR1 MNHNY, CDR2 SVGAGI (reference sequence). The CDR3 is 14 residues long. CDR3 residues: CASNYAGVTDTQYF. The DNA of the CDR3 is TGTGCCAGCAATTACGCGGGGGTCACAGATACGCAGTATTTT.

The chain is built from TRBV9 and TRBJ1-4, with D unresolved. Germline V gene lookup returns CDR1 SGDLS and CDR2 YYNGEE. CDR3 length: 14 amino acids. The V and J ends lost 2 bases and 14 bases respectively, with 19 bases between them. This CDR3 reads CASSVNSVTSKLFF. The CDR3 nucleotides are TGTGCCAGCAGCGTTAATAGTGTTACGTCGAAGCTGTTTTTT.

This chain links TRBV9 with TRBJ1-1, with 12 bases matching TRBD1. The germline CDR1 and CDR2 sequences are SGDLS and YYNGEE. CDR3 length equals 14 residues. The junction had 4 bases not matched to a gene; V was cut back by 3 bases and J by 7 bases. The CDR3 region has the DNA TGTGCCAGCAGCGACGGGACAGGGGGCTTTGAAGCTTTCTTT. Amino acid sequence: CASSDGTGGFEAFF.

This rearrangement joins TRBV9 to TRBJ2-1; maybe TRBD1 (5 bases). Germline CDR1 SGDLS, CDR2 YYNGEE. The CDR3 runs 16 residues. Trimming removed 4 bases at V and 0 bases at J, with 14 bases between. CDR3 coding DNA: TGTGCCAGCAGCACCCGACAGCTACTCTCCTACAATGAGCAGTTCTTC. Its protein is CASSTRQLLSYNEQFF.

The CDR3 loop is CASSQGLGQGAQEKLFF. In DNA, the CDR3 is TGTGCCAGCAGCCAAGGCCTTGGACAGGGGGCGCAGGAAAAACTGTTTTTT. The J gene is TRBJ1-4, the V gene TRBV14; 11 bases are shared with TRBD1. Per the germline V gene, CDR1 is SGHDN and CDR2 is FVKESK. The V and J ends lost 1 base and 8 bases, in that order; junction bases with no gene match: 9. The CDR3 has 17 amino acids.

The V call is TRBV6-6, the J call TRBJ1-2, with TRBD1 matching 7 bases. Germline loops: CDR1 MNHNY, CDR2 SVGAGI (reference sequence). There are 14 residues in the CDR3. The V and J ends lost 0 bases and 5 bases, in that order; junction bases with no gene match: 3. CDR3 loop: CASSYSPTGYGYTF. The CDR3 DNA sequence: TGTGCCAGCAGTTACTCCCCGACAGGGTATGGCTACACCTTC.

The J gene is TRBJ2-7, the V gene TRBV23-1; D is tentatively TRBD1 or TRBD2 (5 bases each). TRBV23-1 is an open reading frame whose function is uncertain. This CDR3 region has 12 residues. V was cut by 6 bases and J by 0 bases, with 6 bases left in between. Written as DNA, the CDR3 is TGCGCCAGCAGGGGGGACTCCTACGAGCAGTACTTC. The encoded protein is CASRGDSYEQYF.

The chain uses TRBV11-1 and TRBJ1-5; no reliable D call. This CDR3 has 13 residues. Between the trimmed V and J ends, which lost 5 bases and 5 bases, there was a span of 10 bases. Looked up from germline, CDR1 is SGHAT and CDR2 is FQDESV (reference sequence). The CDR3 DNA is TGTGCCAGCAGCCCCGGGTGGGATCAGCCCCAGCATTTT. Encoded protein: CASSPGWDQPQHF. Variable domain in full (rest from reference TRBV11-1 and TRBJ1-5): EAEVAQSPRYKITEKSQAVAFWCDPISGHATLYWYRQILGQGPELLVQFQDESVVDDSQLPKDRFSAERLKGVDSTLKIQPAELGDSAMYLCASSPGWDQPQHFGDGTRLSIL.

V gene TRBV19 combines with J gene TRBJ2-6; D is tentatively TRBD1 or TRBD2 (6 bases each). Trimming shortened V by 3 bases and J by 5 bases, and 11 bases separated the two germline ends. This CDR3 comprises 15 residues. Germline values: CDR1 LNHDA, CDR2 SQIVND (reference sequence). This chain's CDR3 is CASSMRGDWANVLTF. The DNA for the CDR3 is TGTGCCAGTAGTATGAGGGGGGACTGGGCCAACGTCCTGACTTTC.

This chain links TRBV19 with TRBJ2-1; D is perhaps TRBD1 (6 bases). The V gene lost 0 bases and the J gene lost 2 bases, with 11 bases spanning the gap. The germline CDR1 and CDR2 sequences are LNHDA and SQIVND (reference sequence). The CDR3 is 16 residues long. DNA of the CDR3: TGTGCCAGTAGTATAGAGGGACACCATACCTACAATGAGCAGTTCTTC. Amino acid sequence: CASSIEGHHTYNEQFF.

J is TRBJ2-7 and V is TRBV30, with D possibly matching TRBD1 (5 bases). The CDR3 is made up of 13 amino acids. The germline CDR1 and CDR2 sequences are GTSNPN and SVGIG (reference sequence). Trimming removed 2 bases from V and 3 bases from J, with 11 bases in between. CDR3 sequence reads: CAWSRTPNYEQYF. The DNA of the CDR3 is TGTGCCTGGAGTAGGACACCTAACTACGAGCAGTACTTC.

The chain uses TRBV18 and TRBJ1-4, with no clear D. The CDR3 runs 15 residues. Germline V gene data show CDR1 as KGHSH and CDR2 as LQKENI. Trimming took off 3 bases at V and 0 bases at J, with 8 bases between the two ends. DNA of the CDR3: TGTGCCAGCTCACCTTCCCAGACAACTAATGAAAAACTGTTTTTT. This encodes CASSPSQTTNEKLFF.

This chain links TRBV5-1 with TRBJ2-1; TRBD2 matches 8 bases. This CDR3 comprises 17 residues. Germline CDR1 reads SGHRS; CDR2 reads YFSETQ. J gave up 2 bases and V 2 bases, and 9 bases lay outside the gene matches. CDR3 in amino acids: CASSLLSGSGPYNEQFF. CDR3 DNA: TGCGCCAGCAGCTTATTAAGCGGGAGCGGGCCCTACAATGAGCAGTTCTTC.

The chain is built from TRBV5-8 and TRBJ2-7, with D maybe TRBD1 (6 bases). Trimming shortened V by 2 bases and J by 4 bases, and 10 bases separated the two germline ends. CDR3 length: 13 residues. Per the germline V gene, CDR1 is SGHTS and CDR2 is YDEGEE. The CDR3 reads CASSFRGSYEQYF. CDR3 bases: TGTGCCAGCAGCTTCAGGGGATCGTACGAGCAGTACTTC.

The chain couples TRBV7-6 to TRBJ2-7; 8 bases align to TRBD2. Germline V gene sequence: CDR1 SGHVS, CDR2 FNYEAQ. The CDR3 has 12 residues. J gave up 7 bases and V 5 bases, and 4 bases lay outside the gene matches. The CDR3 reads CASSPREGEQYF. CDR3 DNA sequence: TGTGCCAGCAGCCCCCGGGAGGGTGAGCAGTACTTC.

The chain combines TRBV18 with TRBJ2-5, with D possibly matching TRBD1 (6 bases). Per the germline V gene, CDR1 is KGHSH and CDR2 is LQKENI. The CDR3 is made up of 15 amino acids. With 1 base removed from V and 5 bases from J, the gap between germline ends came to 14 bases. CDR3 sequence (DNA): TGTGCCAGCTCACCACGAGGGGGACCCGAGGAGACCCAGTACTTC. As protein: CASSPRGGPEETQYF. The full variable domain, completed using reference TRBV18 and TRBJ2-5, is NAGVMQNPRHLVRRRGQEARLRCSPMKGHSHVYWYRQLPEEGLKFMVYLQKENIIDESGMPKERFSAEFPKEGPSILRIQQVVRGDSAAYFCASSPRGGPEETQYFGPGTRLLVL.

The chain joins TRBV19 to TRBJ1-5; 9 positions agree with TRBD1. Trimming removed 3 bases from V and 6 bases from J; junction bases left unmatched: 15. Per the germline V gene, CDR1 is LNHDA and CDR2 is SQIVND (reference sequence). This CDR3 spans 18 amino acids. CDR3 in amino acids: CASSIRGQGSPEGQPQHF. CDR3 in DNA: TGTGCCAGTAGTATCCGCGGACAGGGGTCCCCCGAAGGTCAGCCCCAGCATTTT.

CDR3 sequence (DNA): TGTGCCAGCAAGAGGGGGGGCGCGGGGAACACTGAAGCTTTCTTT. Encoded protein: CASKRGGAGNTEAFF. The J gene is TRBJ1-1, the V gene TRBV7-2; tentatively, D is TRBD1 (6 bases). Germline CDR1 is SGHTA and CDR2 is FQGNSA. The V end was cut by 7 bases, the J end by 1 base, with 16 bases between. CDR3 length: 15 amino acids.

CDR3 nucleotide sequence: TGCGCCAGCAGCTTGGGCCCCGGGACCCCCCCCCAGCATTTT. Translating gives CASSLGPGTPPQHF. The genes are TRBV5-1 and TRBJ1-5; D possibly corresponds to TRBD1 (5 bases). CDR3 length equals 14 residues. The V gene's germline CDR1 is SGHRS and CDR2 YFSETQ. V lost 0 bases, J lost 10 bases, and 14 bases lay in between.

The rearrangement uses TRBV2 and TRBJ1-1; the D gene is possibly TRBD1 (5 bases). Germline-derived CDR1 and CDR2 are SNHLY and FYNNEI. This CDR3 region has 16 residues. Trimming removed 3 bases at V and 1 base at J, with 15 bases between. The CDR3 region has the DNA TGTGCCAGCAGTGAGCGGGGGAGAAAGTGGAACACTGAAGCTTTCTTT. Translated, it gives CASSERGRKWNTEAFF.

In DNA form, the CDR3 reads TGTGCCAGTAGTATTAGTGGGGTGGCTAGCGGGAGTTTGCGGGATGAGCAGTTCTTC. Translated: CASSISGVASGSLRDEQFF. This rearrangement joins TRBV19 to TRBJ2-1, with 10 bases fitting TRBD2. After removal of 3 bases from V and 8 bases from J, the junction contained 19 bases not matched to a gene. The CDR3 runs to 19 residues. Germline values: CDR1 LNHDA, CDR2 SQIVND (reference sequence).

The chain recombines TRBV9 with TRBJ2-1, with 9 bases aligning to TRBD2. Germline V gene data show CDR1 as SGDLS and CDR2 as YYNGEE. This CDR3 has 15 residues. The V gene end was trimmed by 0 bases and the J gene end by 9 bases; junction bases not matched to a gene: 7. The CDR3 sequence is CASSVGREGLGEQFF. DNA of the CDR3: TGTGCCAGCAGCGTAGGGCGGGAGGGACTGGGTGAGCAGTTCTTC.

J is TRBJ2-2 and V is TRBV18; a weak D match, TRBD2 (5 bases). The length of the CDR3 is 15 residues. V shed 1 base and J shed 0 bases, with 6 bases lying between them. Per germline, CDR1 KGHSH and CDR2 LQKENI. This CDR3 is CASSPRGANTGELFF. As DNA, the CDR3 is TGTGCCAGCTCACCACGGGGAGCGAACACCGGGGAGCTGTTTTTT. Full variable domain (remainder filled in from reference TRBV18 and TRBJ2-2): NAGVMQNPRHLVRRRGQEARLRCSPMKGHSHVYWYRQLPEEGLKFMVYLQKENIIDESGMPKERFSAEFPKEGPSILRIQQVVRGDSAAYFCASSPRGANTGELFFGEGSRLTVL.